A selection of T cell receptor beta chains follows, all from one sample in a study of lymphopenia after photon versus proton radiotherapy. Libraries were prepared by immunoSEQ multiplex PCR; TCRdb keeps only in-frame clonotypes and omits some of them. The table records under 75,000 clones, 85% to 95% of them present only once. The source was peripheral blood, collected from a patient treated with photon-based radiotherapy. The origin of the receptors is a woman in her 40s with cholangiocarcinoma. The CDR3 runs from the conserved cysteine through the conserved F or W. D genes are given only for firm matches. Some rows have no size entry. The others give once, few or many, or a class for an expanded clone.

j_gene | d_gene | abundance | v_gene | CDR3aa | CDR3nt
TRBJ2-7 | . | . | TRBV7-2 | CASSLIIGVGEQYF | TGTGCCAGCAGCTTAATTATAGGGGTAGGCGAGCAGTACTTC
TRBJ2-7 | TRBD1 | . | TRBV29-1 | CSVATGTVSYEQYF | TGCAGCGTTGCCACCGGGACAGTTTCCTACGAGCAGTACTTC
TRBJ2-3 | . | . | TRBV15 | CATSSSQGTQYF | TGTGCCACCAGCAGCAGCCAGGGTACGCAGTATTTT
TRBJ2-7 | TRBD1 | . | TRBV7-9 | CASSPRDSSYEQYF | TGTGCCAGCAGCCCCCGGGACAGCTCCTACGAGCAGTACTTC
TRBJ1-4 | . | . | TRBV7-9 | CASGQTLFNEKLFF | TGTGCCAGCGGACAAACACTCTTTAATGAAAAACTGTTTTTT
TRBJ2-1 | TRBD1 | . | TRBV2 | CASSNRGFWNEQFF | TGTGCCAGCAGTAACAGGGGGTTTTGGAATGAGCAGTTCTTC
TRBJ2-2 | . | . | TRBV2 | CASSKDRTGTGELFF | TGTGCCAGCAGTAAGGACCGGACGGGAACCGGGGAGCTGTTTTTT
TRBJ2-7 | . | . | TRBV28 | CASSSKMGQPFGGISYEQYF | TGTGCCAGCAGTTCAAAGATGGGACAGCCGTTTGGCGGGATCTCCTACGAGCAGTACTTC
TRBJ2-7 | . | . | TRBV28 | CASSLQQDYEQYF | TGTGCCAGCAGTTTACAACAGGATTACGAGCAGTACTTC
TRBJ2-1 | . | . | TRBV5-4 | CASSLSTRPYNEQFF | TGTGCCAGCAGCTTGTCGACTAGACCCTACAATGAGCAGTTCTTC
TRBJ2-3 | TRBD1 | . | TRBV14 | CASSRSGQGVDTQYF | TGTGCCAGCAGCCGGTCCGGACAGGGAGTAGATACGCAGTATTTT
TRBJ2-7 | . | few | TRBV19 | CASSIGGEQYF | TGTGCCAGTAGTATTGGGGGCGAGCAGTACTTC
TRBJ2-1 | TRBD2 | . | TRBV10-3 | CAVSGSYNEQFF | TGTGCCGTTAGCGGGTCCTACAATGAGCAGTTCTTC
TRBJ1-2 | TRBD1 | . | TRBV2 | CASRASGTVNGGYTF | TGTGCCAGCAGGGCCAGCGGGACAGTTAATGGAGGCTACACCTTC
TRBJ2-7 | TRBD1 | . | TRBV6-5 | CASRNSGTGYEQYF | TGTGCCAGCAGAAATTCCGGGACAGGGTACGAGCAGTACTTC
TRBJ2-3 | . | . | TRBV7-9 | CASGVLTDTQYF | TGTGCCAGCGGGGTACTAACAGATACGCAGTATTTT
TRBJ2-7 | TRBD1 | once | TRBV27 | CASSLVGRGRIYEQYF | TGTGCCAGCAGTTTAGTCGGCAGGGGGCGGATCTACGAGCAGTACTTC
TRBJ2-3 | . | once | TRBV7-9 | CASSLAIGTDTQYF | TGTGCCAGCAGCTTAGCGATTGGCACAGATACGCAGTATTTT
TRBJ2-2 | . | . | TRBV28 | CASIISGRDRTNTGELFF | TGTGCCAGCATTATTAGTGGGAGGGACAGGACCAACACCGGGGAGCTGTTTTTT
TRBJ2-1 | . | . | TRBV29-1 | CSGLHWANEQFF | TGCAGCGGTCTTCATTGGGCCAATGAGCAGTTCTTC
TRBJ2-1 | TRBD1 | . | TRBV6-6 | CASSLQGTIPSEQFF | TGTGCCAGCAGTTTACAGGGGACAATCCCTAGTGAGCAGTTCTTC
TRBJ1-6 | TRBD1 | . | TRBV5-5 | CASFPKDRAVNSPLHF | TGTGCCAGTTTCCCGAAGGACAGGGCCGTAAATTCACCCCTCCACTTT
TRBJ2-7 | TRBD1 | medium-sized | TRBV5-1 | CASSFRDSRHEQYF | TGCGCCAGCAGCTTCCGGGACAGCCGGCACGAGCAGTACTTC
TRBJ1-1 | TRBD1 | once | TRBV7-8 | CASSRGTGDTEAFF | TGTGCCAGCAGCCGCGGGACAGGGGATACTGAAGCTTTCTTT
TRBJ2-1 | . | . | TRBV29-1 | CSSKGYNEQFF | TGCAGTTCCAAGGGCTACAATGAGCAGTTCTTC
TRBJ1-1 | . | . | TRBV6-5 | CASSYGGTLMNTEAFF | TGTGCCAGCAGTTACGGTGGGACGTTAATGAACACTGAAGCTTTCTTT
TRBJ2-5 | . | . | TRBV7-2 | CASRDPSETQYF | TGTGCCAGCAGAGACCCTTCGGAGACCCAGTACTTC
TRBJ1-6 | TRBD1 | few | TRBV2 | CASRGTGMAPLHF | TGTGCCAGCAGGGGGACAGGTATGGCACCCCTCCACTTT
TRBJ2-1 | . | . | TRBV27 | CASRRDSQGPYNEQFF | TGTGCCAGCCGACGGGACTCCCAGGGGCCTTACAATGAGCAGTTCTTC
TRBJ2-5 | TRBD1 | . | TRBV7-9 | CASSLPGTALQETQYF | TGTGCCAGCAGCTTACCCGGGACAGCCCTTCAAGAGACCCAGTACTTC
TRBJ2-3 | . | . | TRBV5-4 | CASSLMPGTDTQYF | TGTGCCAGCAGCCTCATGCCCGGCACAGATACGCAGTATTTT
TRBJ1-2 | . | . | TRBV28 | CASERPGAASFINYGYTF | TGTGCCAGCGAAAGGCCAGGGGCGGCCTCGTTCATTAACTATGGCTACACCTTC
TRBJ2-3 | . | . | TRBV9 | CASSVVTTSTDTQYF | TGTGCCAGCAGCGTAGTCACGACTAGCACAGATACGCAGTATTTT
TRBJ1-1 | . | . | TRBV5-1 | CASSLLGDTEAFF | TGCGCCAGCAGCTTGCTAGGGGACACTGAAGCTTTCTTT
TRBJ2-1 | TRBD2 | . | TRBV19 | CASSIDRTSGRLVEQFF | TGTGCCAGTAGTATAGACCGGACTAGCGGGCGTCTGGTTGAGCAGTTCTTC
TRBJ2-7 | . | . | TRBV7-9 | CASSGDAYEQYF | TGTGCCAGCAGTGGGGACGCCTACGAGCAGTACTTC
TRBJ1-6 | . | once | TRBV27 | CASSLRDGNSPLHF | TGTGCCAGCAGTTTACGGGACGGAAATTCACCCCTCCACTTT
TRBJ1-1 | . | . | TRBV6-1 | CASSDLRQYYTEAFF | TGTGCCAGCAGTGATCTACGCCAATACTACACTGAAGCTTTCTTT
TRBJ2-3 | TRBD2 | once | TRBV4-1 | CASSPLGSGGSDTQYF | TGCGCCAGCAGCCCCCTTGGAAGCGGGGGGTCAGATACGCAGTATTTT
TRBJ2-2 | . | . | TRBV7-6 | CASSLSGPNTGELFF | TGTGCCAGCAGCTTAAGCGGGCCGAACACCGGGGAGCTGTTTTTT
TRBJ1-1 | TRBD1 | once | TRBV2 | CASSKDRYTEAFF | TGTGCCAGCAGTAAGGACAGGTACACTGAAGCTTTCTTT
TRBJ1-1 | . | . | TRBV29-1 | CSSVGTVDTEAFF | TGCAGCTCCGTCGGAACAGTTGACACTGAAGCTTTCTTT
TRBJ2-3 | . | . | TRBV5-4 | CASTAGWWGVPADTQYF | TGTGCCAGCACCGCGGGGTGGTGGGGGGTACCGGCAGATACGCAGTATTTT
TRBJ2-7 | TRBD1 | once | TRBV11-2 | CASSSLPGQGPLEQYF | TGTGCCAGCAGCTCCCTTCCGGGACAGGGGCCCCTCGAGCAGTACTTC
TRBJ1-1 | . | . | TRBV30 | CAGAVRSEAFF | TGTGCCGGAGCCGTCAGGTCAGAAGCTTTCTTT
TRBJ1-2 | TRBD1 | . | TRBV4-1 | CASSPTGTGNYGYTF | TGCGCCAGCAGCCCGACAGGGACAGGGAACTATGGCTACACCTTC
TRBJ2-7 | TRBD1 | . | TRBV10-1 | CASSGGQDSYEQYF | TGCGCCAGCAGTGGAGGACAGGACTCCTACGAGCAGTACTTC
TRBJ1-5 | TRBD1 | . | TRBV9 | CASSKNGQGARNQPQHF | TGTGCCAGCAGCAAAAATGGTCAGGGGGCGAGGAATCAGCCCCAGCATTTT
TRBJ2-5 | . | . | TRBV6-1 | CASIEFRGDGETQYF | TGTGCCAGCATAGAATTTCGCGGGGACGGGGAGACCCAGTACTTC
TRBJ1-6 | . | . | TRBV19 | CASSIEAGYNSPLHF | TGTGCCAGTAGTATAGAGGCAGGGTACAACTCACCCCTCCACTTT
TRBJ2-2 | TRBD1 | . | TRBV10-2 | CASKGAMNTGELFF | TGCGCCAGCAAGGGGGCTATGAACACCGGGGAGCTGTTTTTT
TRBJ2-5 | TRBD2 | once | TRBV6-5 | CASSYSASGTQETQYF | TGTGCCAGCAGTTACTCCGCTAGCGGGACCCAAGAGACCCAGTACTTC
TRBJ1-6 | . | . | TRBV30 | CAWSGRGSSGSPLHF | TGTGCCTGGAGTGGCAGGGGTTCTTCGGGTTCACCCCTCCACTTT
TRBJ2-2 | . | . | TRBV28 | CASSLHGSGTGELFF | TGTGCCAGCAGTTTACACGGGAGTGGAACCGGGGAGCTGTTTTTT
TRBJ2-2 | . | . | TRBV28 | CASSAGAMHPGELFF | TGTGCCAGCAGTGCAGGGGCAATGCATCCCGGGGAGCTGTTTTTT
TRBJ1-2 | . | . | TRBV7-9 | CASSLAGGGYANYGYTF | TGTGCCAGCAGCTTAGCCGGGGGCGGCTACGCTAACTATGGCTACACCTTC
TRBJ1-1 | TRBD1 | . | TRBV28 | CASGTGTRTEAFF | TGTGCCAGCGGGACAGGGACTCGCACTGAAGCTTTCTTT
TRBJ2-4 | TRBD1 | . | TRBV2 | CASTPTGTIQYF | TGTGCCAGCACACCGACAGGGACAATTCAGTACTTC
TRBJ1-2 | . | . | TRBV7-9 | CASRLEGYTF | TGTGCCAGCAGGCTAGAGGGCTACACCTTC